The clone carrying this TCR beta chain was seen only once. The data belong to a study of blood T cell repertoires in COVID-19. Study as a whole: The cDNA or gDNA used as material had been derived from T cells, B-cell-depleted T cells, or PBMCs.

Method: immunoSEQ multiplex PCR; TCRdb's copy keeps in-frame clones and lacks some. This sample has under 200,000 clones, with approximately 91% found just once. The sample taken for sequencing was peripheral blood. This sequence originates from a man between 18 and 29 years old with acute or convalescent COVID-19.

CDR3 amino acids: CASSPRETITEAFF. The CDR3 bases are TGTGCCAGCTCACCAAGGGAGACAATCACTGAAGCTTTCTTT. This chain links TRBV18 with TRBJ1-1, with D hard to call. Germline V gives CDR1 KGHSH, CDR2 LQKENI. The CDR3 covers 14 residues. Trimming removed 2 bases at V and 4 bases at J, with 11 bases between.